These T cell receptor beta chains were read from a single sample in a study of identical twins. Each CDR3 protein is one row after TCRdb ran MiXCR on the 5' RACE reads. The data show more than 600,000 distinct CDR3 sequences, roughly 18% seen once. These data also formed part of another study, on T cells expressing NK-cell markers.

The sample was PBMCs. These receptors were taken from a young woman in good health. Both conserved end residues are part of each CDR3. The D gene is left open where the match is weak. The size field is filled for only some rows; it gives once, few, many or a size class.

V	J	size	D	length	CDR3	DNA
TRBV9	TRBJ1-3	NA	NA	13	CATGTGTGDTIYF	TGTGCCACTGGAACAGGGACGGGGGACACCATATATTTT
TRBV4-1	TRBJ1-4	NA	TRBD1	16	CASSQDPGTGDEKLFF	TGCGCCAGCAGCCAAGATCCAGGGACAGGGGATGAAAAACTGTTTTTT
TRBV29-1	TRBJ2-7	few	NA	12	CSVGPTRNEQYF	TGCAGCGTTGGCCCAACTAGGAACGAGCAGTACTTC
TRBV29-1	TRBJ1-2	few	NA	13	CSVITREGYGYTF	TGCAGCGTTATAACCAGGGAAGGCTATGGCTACACCTTC
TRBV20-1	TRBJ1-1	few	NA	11	CNAQGNTEAFF	TGCAACGCCCAGGGGAACACTGAAGCTTTCTTT
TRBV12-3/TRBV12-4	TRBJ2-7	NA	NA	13	CASSLVPLYEQYF	TGTGCCAGCAGTTTAGTCCCACTCTACGAGCAGTACTTC
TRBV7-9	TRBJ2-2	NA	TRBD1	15	CASSSDRSNTGELFF	TGTGCCAGCAGCTCGGACAGGTCGAACACCGGGGAGCTGTTTTTT
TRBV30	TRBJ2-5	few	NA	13	CAWSVQQGGTQYF	TGTGCCTGGAGTGTACAGCAGGGAGGGACCCAGTACTTC
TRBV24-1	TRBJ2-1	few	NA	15	CATSDLGLEPVEQFF	TGTGCCACCAGTGATTTAGGGTTGGAACCGGTTGAGCAGTTCTTC
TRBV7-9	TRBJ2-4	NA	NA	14	CASSSPVAKNIQYF	TGTGCCAGCAGCTCCCCCGTAGCCAAAAACATTCAGTACTTC
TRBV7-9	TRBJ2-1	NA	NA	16	CASRTIGGTFYNEQFF	TGTGCCAGCAGAACGATAGGGGGTACCTTTTACAATGAGCAGTTCTTC
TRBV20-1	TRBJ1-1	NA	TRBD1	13	CSASQGAFTEAFF	TGCAGTGCTAGCCAGGGGGCTTTCACTGAAGCTTTCTTT
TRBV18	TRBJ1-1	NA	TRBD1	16	CASSPRQGTMNTEAFF	TGTGCCAGCTCCCCTCGACAGGGGACCATGAACACTGAAGCTTTCTTT
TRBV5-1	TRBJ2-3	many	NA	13	CASSLAGSDTQYF	TGCGCCAGCAGCTTAGCAGGGTCAGATACGCAGTATTTT
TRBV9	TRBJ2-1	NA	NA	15	CASSAQGETYNEQFF	TGTGCCAGCAGCGCCCAAGGGGAGACCTACAATGAGCAGTTCTTC
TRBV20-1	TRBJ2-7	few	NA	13	CSARFRRSYEQYF	TGCAGTGCTAGATTCCGCCGCTCCTACGAGCAGTACTTC
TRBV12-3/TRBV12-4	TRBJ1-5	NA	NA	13	CASSGQTNQPQHF	TGTGCCAGCAGTGGACAGACTAATCAGCCCCAGCATTTT
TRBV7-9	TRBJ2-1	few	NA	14	CASSLDRGAQNSFF	TGTGCCAGCAGCTTGGACCGGGGGGCCCAAAACTCGTTCTTC
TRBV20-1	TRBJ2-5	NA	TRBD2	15	CSARDPSGVGETQYF	TGCAGTGCTAGAGATCCTAGCGGGGTGGGAGAGACCCAGTACTTC
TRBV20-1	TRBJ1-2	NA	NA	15	CSARDQRSGGGGYTF	TGCAGTGCTAGAGATCAGCGTAGCGGGGGCGGTGGCTACACCTTC
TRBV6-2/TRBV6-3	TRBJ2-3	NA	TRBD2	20	CASSSPRTSVRPNPGNTQYF	TGTGCCAGCAGTTCTCCTCGAACTAGCGTAAGACCAAATCCCGGGAATACGCAGTATTTT
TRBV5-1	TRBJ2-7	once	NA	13	CASSSDTWGEQYF	TGCGCCAGCAGCTCGGACACCTGGGGGGAGCAGTACTTC
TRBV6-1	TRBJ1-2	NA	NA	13	CASMMGSNYGYTF	TGTGCCAGCATGATGGGCTCGAACTATGGCTACACCTTC
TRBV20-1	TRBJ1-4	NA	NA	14	CSAPGGRGAEKLFF	TGCAGTGCGCCAGGCGGCAGGGGAGCTGAAAAACTGTTTTTT
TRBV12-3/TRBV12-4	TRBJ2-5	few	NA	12	CASAYGGWTQYF	TGTGCCAGCGCCTACGGGGGATGGACCCAGTACTTC
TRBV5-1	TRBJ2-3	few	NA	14	CASRSGHLTDTQYF	TGCGCCAGCAGGTCGGGACACCTCACAGATACGCAGTATTTT
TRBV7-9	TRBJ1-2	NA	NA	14	CASSYLEGAGGYTF	TGTGCCAGCAGCTACCTAGAGGGAGCGGGTGGCTACACCTTC
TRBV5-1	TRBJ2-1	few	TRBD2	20	CASSLWGTSGGRSSYNEQFF	TGCGCCAGCAGCTTGTGGGGGACTAGCGGGGGCCGTAGCTCCTACAATGAGCAGTTCTTC
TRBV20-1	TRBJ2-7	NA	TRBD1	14	CSARVQDRGYEQYF	TGCAGTGCTAGAGTTCAGGACAGGGGTTACGAGCAGTACTTC
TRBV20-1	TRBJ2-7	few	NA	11	CSARMDYEQYF	TGCAGTGCTAGGATGGACTACGAGCAGTACTTC
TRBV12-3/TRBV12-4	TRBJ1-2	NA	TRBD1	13	CASSSQGVDGYTF	TGTGCCAGCAGTTCCCAGGGGGTAGATGGCTACACCTTC
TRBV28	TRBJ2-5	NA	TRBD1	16	CASRSPGQGSTETQYF	TGTGCCAGCAGGTCACCGGGACAGGGGAGTACAGAGACCCAGTACTTC
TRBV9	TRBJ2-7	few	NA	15	CASSVGLKGVYEQYF	TGTGCCAGCAGCGTAGGATTGAAAGGGGTCTACGAGCAGTACTTC
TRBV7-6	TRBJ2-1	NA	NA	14	CASSSQTVWMEQFF	TGTGCCAGCAGCTCACAGACGGTCTGGATGGAGCAGTTCTTC
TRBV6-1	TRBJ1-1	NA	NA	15	CASSDALQGHTEAFF	TGTGCCAGCAGTGATGCCCTACAGGGCCACACTGAAGCTTTCTTT
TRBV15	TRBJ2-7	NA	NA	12	CATSRAEYEQYF	TGTGCCACCAGCAGGGCAGAGTACGAGCAGTACTTC
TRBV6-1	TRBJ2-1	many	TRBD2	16	CASRTRRIAGGNEQFF	TGTGCCAGCAGAACACGGAGGATAGCGGGGGGCAATGAGCAGTTCTTC
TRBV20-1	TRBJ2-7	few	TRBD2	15	CSASTGTSGGNEQYF	TGCAGTGCTTCCACCGGGACTAGCGGGGGAAACGAGCAGTACTTC
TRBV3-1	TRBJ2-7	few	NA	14	CASSQGGRTYEQYF	TGTGCCAGCAGCCAAGGGGGACGGACCTACGAGCAGTACTTC
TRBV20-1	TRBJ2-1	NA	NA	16	CSARPPRRGSPPEQFF	TGCAGTGCTAGGCCCCCCCGGCGGGGAAGCCCTCCGGAGCAGTTCTTC
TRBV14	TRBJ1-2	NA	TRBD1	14	CASSPTGLNYGYTF	TGTGCCAGCAGCCCGACAGGGCTTAACTATGGCTACACCTTC
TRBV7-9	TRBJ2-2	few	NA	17	CASSPGYRGLSTGELFF	TGTGCCAGCAGCCCGGGATACAGAGGCTTGAGCACCGGGGAGCTGTTTTTT
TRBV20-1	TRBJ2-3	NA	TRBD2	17	CSARDTTSGTRIGTQYF	TGCAGTGCTAGAGATACGACTAGCGGGACTAGGATTGGTACGCAGTATTTT
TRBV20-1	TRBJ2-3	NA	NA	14	CSARADRTGDTQYF	TGCAGTGCTAGAGCCGACAGGACGGGAGATACGCAGTATTTT
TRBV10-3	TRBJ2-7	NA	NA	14	CAISESRVPYEQYF	TGTGCCATCAGTGAGTCTAGGGTTCCCTACGAGCAGTACTTC
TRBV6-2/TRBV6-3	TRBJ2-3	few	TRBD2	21	CASSYSIAMYSGRARTDTQYF	TGTGCCAGCAGTTACTCGATTGCTATGTATAGCGGGAGGGCGAGGACAGATACGCAGTATTTT
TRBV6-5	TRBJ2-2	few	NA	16	CASSYGGGANTGELFF	TGTGCCAGCAGTTACGGCGGCGGGGCGAACACCGGGGAGCTGTTTTTT
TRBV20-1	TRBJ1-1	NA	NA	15	CSARDPGPGNTEAFF	TGCAGTGCTAGAGACCCCGGGCCGGGGAACACTGAAGCTTTCTTT
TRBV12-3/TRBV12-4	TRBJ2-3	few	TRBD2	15	CASSFSAGVADTQYF	TGTGCCAGCAGTTTCTCTGCGGGGGTGGCAGATACGCAGTATTTT
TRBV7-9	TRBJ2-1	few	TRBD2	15	CASTPWTSSYNEQFF	TGTGCCAGCACCCCCTGGACTAGCTCCTACAATGAGCAGTTCTTC